One sample yielded the 29 T cell receptor beta chains listed below, sequenced in a study of shared clonotypes between healthy human individuals (dated by TCRdb to 2018 to 2020). Libraries were constructed by the immunoSEQ multiplex PCR assay. TCRdb carries this immuneACCESS record with in-frame sequences only. Its versions omit some clonotypes, under half of them owing to an unresolved V gene in the studies checked, with the rest unexplained. The sample table shows about 990,000 clones, and more than 75% are seen once. Roughly 0.65% of the sample is held by the ten biggest clonotypes. The specimen sequenced was memory CD4+ T cells from PBMCs. Per the publication, the cell subset or site label means: CD45RA-negative fraction. These receptors originate from a man between 18 and 29 years old in good health. Some clones in this sample may be carry-over from other donors' samples.

The chain recombines TRBV6-4 with TRBJ2-3, with D hard to call. The V end was cut by 6 bases, the J end by 6 bases, with 16 bases between. This CDR3 is built from 14 residues. Germline-derived CDR1 and CDR2 are MRHNA and SNTAGT. DNA of the CDR3: TGTGCCAGCAGCCTGAACCCTTCAGCTGATACGCAGTATTTT. This encodes CASSLNPSADTQYF.

CDR3 coding DNA: TGTGCCAGCAGTCCGCAGGGGGCTGGGGCCAACGTCCTGACTTTC. This translates into CASSPQGAGANVLTF. The rearrangement links TRBV6-6 to TRBJ2-6; 7 nucleotides line up with TRBD1. The CDR3 totals 15 residues. The V and J ends lost 5 bases and 2 bases, in that order; junction bases with no gene match: 3. The germline V gene has CDR1 MNHNY and CDR2 SVGAGI (reference sequence).

V is TRBV28 and J is TRBJ2-5; tentative D call: TRBD2 (6 bases). V dropped 4 bases and J dropped 2 bases, with 14 bases sitting between them. Germline V gene data show CDR1 as MDHEN and CDR2 as SYDVKM. The CDR3 has 15 residues. CDR3 DNA: TGTGCCAGCAGTTCCCGCTCGACTAGACAAGAGACCCAGTACTTC. It specifies CASSSRSTRQETQYF.

This clone has more than one count but fewer than ten. This sequence joins TRBV30 and TRBJ1-1, with a possible D match to TRBD1 (6 bases). The V end lost 2 bases, the J end lost 5 bases, and 15 bases lay between the germline ends. The CDR3 loop spans 14 amino acids. Looked up from germline, CDR1 is GTSNPN and CDR2 is SVGIG (reference sequence). DNA for the CDR3: TGTGCCTGGAGTTCTCTCACAGGGTGGACTGAAGCTTTCTTT. This translates into CAWSSLTGWTEAFF.

The chain joins TRBV28 to TRBJ2-7; 9 bases agree with TRBD1. The J segment lost 1 base and the V segment lost 6 bases, leaving 7 bases of the junction unmatched. The CDR3 contains 15 residues. Germline V gene sequence: CDR1 MDHEN, CDR2 SYDVKM. In DNA form, the CDR3 reads TGTGCCAGCAGGGGGACAGGGACATTTTCCTACGAGCAGTACTTC. It codes for CASRGTGTFSYEQYF.

The chain joins TRBV12-5 to TRBJ1-3; no clear D. Trimming removed 0 bases at V and 16 bases at J, with 16 bases between. The CDR3 has 13 amino acids. Germline CDR1 reads LGHNT; CDR2 reads FRNRAP. CDR3 region: CASGLVYSGFGYF. The CDR3 bases are TGTGCTAGTGGTTTGGTATACTCGGGGTTTGGGTATTTT.

Note on this clone: The sample carries other DNA sequences with the same CDR3. This chain connects TRBV28 to TRBJ1-2, with D hard to call. This CDR3 region has 13 residues. V lost 2 bases to trimming and J lost 2 bases, with 6 bases between them. Germline assignment: CDR1 MDHEN and CDR2 SYDVKM. The CDR3: CASSLRQNYGYTF. Here the CDR3 DNA reads TGTGCCAGCAGTTTACGACAAAACTATGGCTACACCTTC.

The rearrangement links TRBV10-1 to TRBJ2-1; possible D gene TRBD2, 6 bases. The CDR3 sequence is 10 residues long. Trimming left V 6 bases short and J 14 bases short, with 11 bases between. CDR1 WNHNN and CDR2 SYGVQD come from the germline V gene (reference sequence). CDR3 protein: CASSGGREFF. The CDR3 nucleotides are TGCGCCAGCAGCGGAGGGCGCGAGTTCTTC.

The sample holds one count of this clone. A far larger clone lies a single base away; this is likely a read error. The chain couples TRBV2 to TRBJ2-3; 7 bases line up with TRBD2. Germline loops: CDR1 SNHLY, CDR2 FYNNEI. V shed 9 bases, J shed 6 bases, and the junction held 12 bases outside the gene matches. This CDR3 has 14 amino acids. The CDR3 protein is CARGLVGGGDTQYF. The CDR3 DNA sequence: TGTGCCAGAGGACTAGTGGGAGGAGGGGATACGCAGTATTTT. The full variable domain, with the rest looked up from reference TRBV2 and TRBJ2-3, is EPEVTQTPSHQVTQMGQEVILRCVPISNHLYFYWYRQILGQKVEFLVSFYNNEISEKSEIFDDQFSVERPDGSNFTLKIRSTKLEDSAMYFCARGLVGGGDTQYFGPGTRLTVL.

In this sample, this clone turned up once. The chain uses TRBV30 and TRBJ2-7; TRBD1 matches 9 bases. Trimming cost V 5 bases and J 5 bases; bases outside gene matches: 4. The CDR3 extends over 12 amino acids. Germline V gives CDR1 GTSNPN, CDR2 SVGIG (reference sequence). Written as DNA, the CDR3 is TGTGCCTGGGAGGACAGGGGCAACGAGCAGTACTTC. This gives the protein CAWEDRGNEQYF.

There are a few counts of this clone. The chain employs TRBV6-5 and TRBJ2-5, with D uncertain. CDR3 length: 14 amino acids. CDR1 and CDR2 from the germline V gene are MNHEY and SVGAGI. Trimming cost V 0 bases and J 1 base, with 6 bases left between them. The CDR3 bases are TGTGCCAGCAGTTACTCGAGCCTCCAAGAGACCCAGTACTTC. Translating it yields CASSYSSLQETQYF.

The chain carries TRBV6-1 and TRBJ2-3, with 8 bases fitting TRBD2. Losses at the gene ends were 7 bases for V and 3 bases for J; bases not matched to a gene: 6. Germline CDR1 reads MNHNS; CDR2 reads SASEGT. This CDR3 comprises 14 residues. In DNA, the CDR3 is TGTGCCAGCACGGAAGCGGGGGTTACAGATACGCAGTATTTT. It yields the protein CASTEAGVTDTQYF.

This sequence joins TRBV5-4 and TRBJ2-7, with 11 bases matching TRBD2. The V and J ends lost 6 bases and 7 bases, in that order; junction bases with no gene match: 9. The CDR3 is 14 amino acids. CDR1 and CDR2 (germline): SGHNT, YYREEE (reference sequence). In nucleotides, the CDR3 is TGTGCCAGCAACGTAGCGGGAGGGCCAGGAGAGCAGTACTTC. Translation: CASNVAGGPGEQYF. Combining the CDR3 with reference TRBV5-4 and TRBJ2-7 gives the whole variable domain ETGVTQSPTHLIKTRGQQVTLRCSSQSGHNTVSWYQQALGQGPQFIFQYYREEENGRGNFPPRFSGLQFPNYSSELNVNALELDDSALYLCASNVAGGPGEQYFGPGTRLTVT.

This chain joins TRBV29-1 and TRBJ2-3, with TRBD2 as a possible D gene (6 bases). The length of the CDR3 is 13 residues. V dropped 8 bases and J dropped 0 bases, with 12 bases sitting between them. Per the germline V gene, CDR1 is SQVTM and CDR2 is ANQGSEA. CDR3 amino acids: CSTSEGSTDTQYF. The DNA for the CDR3 is TGCAGCACCTCGGAGGGAAGCACAGATACGCAGTATTTT.

This chain uses TRBV6-1 with TRBJ2-5; 12 bases agree with TRBD1. This CDR3 comprises 14 residues. With V trimmed by 7 bases and J by 5 bases, 5 bases remained unmatched. Germline V gene lookup returns CDR1 MNHNS and CDR2 SASEGT. The CDR3 bases are TGTGCCAGCACCCGGGACAGGGGGCAGGAGACCCAGTACTTC. Translation gives CASTRDRGQETQYF.

The chain couples TRBV19 to TRBJ1-4; 9 bases align to TRBD1. The CDR3 is 15 residues long. Trimming removed 5 bases from V and 3 bases from J; junction bases left unmatched: 4. CDR1 is LNHDA and CDR2 is SQIVND in the germline V gene (reference sequence). Here the CDR3 DNA reads TGTGCCAGTAGTCGGGGGACAGGGCCTAATGAAAAACTGTTTTTT. Amino acid sequence: CASSRGTGPNEKLFF.

The chain joins TRBV18 to TRBJ1-1; 9 nucleotides match TRBD1. The CDR3 has 14 amino acids. Per germline, CDR1 KGHSH and CDR2 LQKENI. V was clipped by 3 bases and J by 4 bases; unmatched bases: 3. The CDR3 DNA is TGTGCCAGCTCACCGGGGACAGGGACCACTGAAGCTTTCTTT. Its translation is CASSPGTGTTEAFF.

In its sample, this clone was seen a few times. The V and J genes are TRBV4-1 and TRBJ2-3; 13 bases are shared with TRBD2. Germline CDR1 and CDR2: MGHRA and YSYEKL. Germline trimming cut 4 bases from V and 5 bases from J; bases unmatched to any gene: 6. The CDR3 consists of 16 residues. This chain's CDR3 is CASSPGLAGKGDTQYF. The CDR3 DNA reads as TGCGCCAGCAGCCCGGGACTAGCGGGAAAGGGAGATACGCAGTATTTT.

DNA for the CDR3: TGTGCCAGCGGAGGGACGCTCTACGAGCAGTACTTC. It yields the protein CASGGTLYEQYF. V and J are TRBV2 and TRBJ2-7; D possibly corresponds to TRBD2 (6 bases). CDR3 length: 12 amino acids. Germline V gene lookup returns CDR1 SNHLY and CDR2 FYNNEI. V lost 8 bases and J 3 bases, leaving 11 bases between the germline ends.

The CDR3 region has the DNA TGCGCCAGCAGCCAAGTTAACAGGGAGGATACGCAGTATTTT. It specifies CASSQVNREDTQYF. This chain joins TRBV4-1 and TRBJ2-3; perhaps TRBD1 as D (6 bases). The germline gives CDR1 MGHRA, CDR2 YSYEKL. CDR3 length: 14 amino acids. Trimming removed 1 base from V and 6 bases from J, with 11 bases in between.

The genes are TRBV7-2 and TRBJ2-3, with D perhaps TRBD2 (6 bases). The V end was cut by 6 bases, the J end by 0 bases, with 13 bases between. CDR1 and CDR2 from the germline V gene are SGHTA and FQGNSA. CDR3 length: 15 residues. CDR3 sequence: CASSPSGLSTDTQYF. The CDR3 nucleotides are TGTGCCAGCAGTCCAAGCGGGCTTAGCACAGATACGCAGTATTTT. Filled out from reference TRBV7-2 and TRBJ2-3, the complete variable domain reads GAGVSQSPSNKVTEKGKDVELRCDPISGHTALYWYRQSLGQGLEFLIYFQGNSAPDKSGLPSDRFSAERTGGSVSTLTIQRTQQEDSAVYLCASSPSGLSTDTQYFGPGTRLTVL.

The V gene is TRBV6-6, the J gene TRBJ2-7, with TRBD2 matching over 11 bases. Germline-derived CDR1 and CDR2 are MNHNY and SVGAGI (reference sequence). The junction had 3 bases not matched to a gene; V was cut back by 5 bases and J by 3 bases. This CDR3 has 14 residues. The CDR3 is CASSQGLAVYEQYF. Here the CDR3 DNA reads TGTGCCAGCAGTCAGGGACTAGCGGTCTACGAGCAGTACTTC.

This clone was picked up a small number of times. The chain employs TRBV29-1 and TRBJ2-3, with D perhaps matching TRBD1 or TRBD2 (5 bases each). The V end lost 1 base, the J end lost 4 bases, and 12 bases lay between the germline ends. Germline assignment: CDR1 SQVTM and CDR2 ANQGSEA. The CDR3 has 14 residues. For the CDR3, the DNA is TGCAGCGTTGAAGGGGGGAAAGACGCAGATACGCAGTATTTT. Translating it yields CSVEGGKDADTQYF.

The J gene is TRBJ1-2, the V gene TRBV28; possible D gene TRBD1, 6 bases. CDR3 length: 14 residues. Trimming stripped 4 bases from V and 3 bases from J, with 12 bases between. Looked up from germline, CDR1 is MDHEN and CDR2 is SYDVKM. The CDR3 nucleotides are TGTGCCAGCAGTTCCCCGGGGGGCTACTATGGCTACACCTTC. Its protein product is CASSSPGGYYGYTF.

This chain links TRBV28 with TRBJ1-2; TRBD1 agrees at 7 bases. The CDR3 totals 17 residues. The germline V gene encodes CDR1 MDHEN and CDR2 SYDVKM. The junction had 15 bases not matched to a gene; V was cut back by 4 bases and J by 4 bases. CDR3 nucleotide sequence: TGTGCCAGCAGTTCCGGGACAGTGGATATCAAGGGCTATGGCTACACCTTC. It translates to CASSSGTVDIKGYGYTF.

Notes on this clone: Other nucleotide sequences from this sample produce the same CDR3. The gene calls are TRBV29-1 and TRBJ2-5, with D uncertain. Germline lookup yields CDR1 SQVTM and CDR2 ANQGSEA. Deletions cut 4 bases from V and 1 base from J, with 4 bases between. This CDR3 spans 11 amino acids. The CDR3 sequence: CSVGPQETQYF. Here the CDR3 DNA reads TGCAGCGTTGGGCCCCAAGAGACCCAGTACTTC.

J is TRBJ1-5 and V is TRBV28, with D tentatively TRBD1 (5 bases). Trimming took 4 bases from V and 0 from J, leaving 13 bases between them. Germline lookup yields CDR1 MDHEN and CDR2 SYDVKM. This CDR3 is 16 amino acids long. The CDR3 DNA is TGTGCCAGCAGTTCGTGGCGGACATATAGCAATCAGCCCCAGCATTTT. Protein product: CASSSWRTYSNQPQHF.

The gene calls are TRBV7-9 and TRBJ2-5; no reliable D call. The V and J ends lost 4 bases and 0 bases respectively, with 9 bases between them. The CDR3 consists of 14 residues. The germline CDR1 and CDR2 sequences are SEHNR and FQNEAQ (reference sequence). In DNA, the CDR3 is TGTGCCAGCAGCTACTGGGGTAACCAAGAGACCCAGTACTTC. This gives the protein CASSYWGNQETQYF.

The rearrangement joins TRBV7-6 to TRBJ2-1; tentatively, D is TRBD2 (6 bases). Trimming stripped 3 bases from V and 14 bases from J, with 17 bases between. This CDR3 has 13 amino acids. Germline values: CDR1 SGHVS, CDR2 FNYEAQ. In nucleotides, the CDR3 is TGTGCCAGCAGCTTGAAGACTAGTTCTCCGGAGTTCTTC. Protein: CASSLKTSSPEFF.